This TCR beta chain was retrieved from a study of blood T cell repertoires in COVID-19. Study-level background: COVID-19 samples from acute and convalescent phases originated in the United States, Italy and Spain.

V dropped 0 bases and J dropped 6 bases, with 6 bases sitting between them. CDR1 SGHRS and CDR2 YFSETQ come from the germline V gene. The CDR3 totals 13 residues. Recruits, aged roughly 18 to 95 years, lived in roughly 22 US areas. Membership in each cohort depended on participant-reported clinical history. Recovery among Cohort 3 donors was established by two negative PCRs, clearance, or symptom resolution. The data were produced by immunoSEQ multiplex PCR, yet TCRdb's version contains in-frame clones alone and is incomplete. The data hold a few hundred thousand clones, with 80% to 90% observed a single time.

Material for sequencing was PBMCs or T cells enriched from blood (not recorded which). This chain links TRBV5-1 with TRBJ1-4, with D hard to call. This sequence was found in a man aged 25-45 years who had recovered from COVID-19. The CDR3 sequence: CASSLDSYEKLFF. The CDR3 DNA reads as TGCGCCAGCAGCTTGGACAGCTATGAAAAACTGTTTTTT.